The present entry profiles one TCR beta chain with its context. TCRdb recomputed calls from the PCR reads with MiXCR, one row per CDR3 protein. Of a few hundred thousand distinct CDR3 sequences in the sample, around a fifth were seen once. This sample stems from a study of molecular identifiers for immune sequencing clone quantification. Germline V gene data show CDR1 as DFQATT and CDR2 as SNEGSKA (reference sequence). With 4 bases removed from V and 3 bases from J, the gap between germline ends came to 6 bases. This CDR3 spans 12 amino acids. The sequenced sample consisted of naive CD8+ T cells from blood, with Jurkat cell RNA spiked in. Specified subset: FACS-sorted CD8+CD4-CCR7+CD45RA+ naive T cells. This clonotype was obtained from a human donor in good health. Some libraries in this study had Jurkat cell RNA spiked in. The chain has TRBV20-1 and TRBJ2-2; D gene unclear. The CDR3 loop reads CSAIWDTGELFF. The CDR3 region has the DNA TGCAGTGCTATATGGGACACCGGGGAGCTGTTTTTT.